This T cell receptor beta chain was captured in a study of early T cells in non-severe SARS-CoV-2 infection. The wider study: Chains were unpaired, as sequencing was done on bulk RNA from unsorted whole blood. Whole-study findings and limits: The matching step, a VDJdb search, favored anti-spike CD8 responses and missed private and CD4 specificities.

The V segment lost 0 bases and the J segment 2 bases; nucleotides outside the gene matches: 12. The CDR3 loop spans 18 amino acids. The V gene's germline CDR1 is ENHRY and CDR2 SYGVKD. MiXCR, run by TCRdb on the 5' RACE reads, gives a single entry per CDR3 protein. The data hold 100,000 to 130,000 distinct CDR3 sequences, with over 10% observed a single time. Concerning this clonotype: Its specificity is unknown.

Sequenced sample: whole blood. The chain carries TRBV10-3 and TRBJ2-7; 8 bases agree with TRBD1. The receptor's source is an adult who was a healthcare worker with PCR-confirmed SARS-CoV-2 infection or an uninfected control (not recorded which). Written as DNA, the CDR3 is TGTGCCATCAGTGAGTCCCTAGTGACAGGGGCACGGACCTACGAGCAGTACTTC. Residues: CAISESLVTGARTYEQYF.